A single sample is the source of the 20 T cell receptor beta chains below, sequenced in a study of cytomegalovirus exposure and HLA in healthy donors. PCR was performed using 60 Vbeta and 13 Jbeta primers. Clones were read by immunoSEQ multiplex PCR, and TCRdb kept only the in-frame ones, dropping some. The sample has approximately 220,000 clones; approximately 82% are singletons. Sequenced sample: PBMCs. Receptor source: a man aged 18 to 30 in good health and CMV-seronegative.

V and J are TRBV10-1 and TRBJ2-1; 13 bases map to TRBD2. The CDR3 covers 16 residues. V lost 0 bases to trimming and J lost 6 bases; unmatched junction nucleotides: 2. In germline, CDR1 is WNHNN, CDR2 SYGVQD (reference sequence). The CDR3 loop is CASSESGLAGANEQFF. CDR3 coding DNA: TGCGCCAGCAGTGAGTCCGGACTAGCGGGAGCCAATGAGCAGTTCTTC.

This clone was counted a few times. The V and J genes are TRBV5-1 and TRBJ1-4; 8 bases are shared with TRBD1. The CDR3 length is 14 residues. Germline V gene data show CDR1 as SGHRS and CDR2 as YFSETQ. After removal of 4 bases from V and 6 bases from J, the junction contained 5 bases not matched to a gene. CDR3 sequence reads: CASSPGGVDEKLFF. CDR3 sequence (DNA): TGCGCCAGCAGCCCAGGGGGCGTAGATGAAAAACTGTTTTTT.

There are a few counts of this clone. The rearrangement uses TRBV30 and TRBJ2-1; maybe TRBD1 (5 bases). Trimming removed 1 base at V and 4 bases at J, with 5 bases between. Germline assignment: CDR1 GTSNPN and CDR2 SVGIG (reference sequence). This CDR3 is 12 amino acids long. Written as DNA, the CDR3 is TGTGCCTGGAGTGACAGGTACAATGAGCAGTTCTTC. Translated: CAWSDRYNEQFF. The variable domain in full, completed from reference TRBV30 and TRBJ2-1, reads SQTIHQWPATLVQPVGSPLSLECTVEGTSNPNLYWYRQAAGRGLQLLFYSVGIGQISSEVPQNLSASRPQDRQFILSSKKLLLSDSGFYLCAWSDRYNEQFFGPGTRLTVL.

The gene calls are TRBV2 and TRBJ2-7; 10 nucleotides align to TRBD1. V gave up 8 bases and J gave up 6 bases; unmatched junction bases: 16. This CDR3 has 16 amino acids. Germline V gene lookup returns CDR1 SNHLY and CDR2 FYNNEI. The CDR3 sequence: CASLPDRGYSGAEQYF. CDR3 DNA sequence: TGTGCCAGCCTCCCGGACAGGGGGTACTCCGGGGCCGAGCAGTACTTC.

This rearrangement joins TRBV4-1 to TRBJ2-7; possible D gene TRBD2, 5 bases. CDR3 length equals 16 residues. Germline-derived CDR1 and CDR2 are MGHRA and YSYEKL. V was cut by 0 bases and J by 2 bases, with 14 bases left in between. The CDR3 sequence: CASSQDPIAFTYEQYF. The CDR3 nucleotides read TGCGCCAGCAGCCAAGATCCAATAGCGTTCACCTACGAGCAGTACTTC.

The V gene is TRBV7-8, the J gene TRBJ2-3; D unresolved. The germline V and J ends were trimmed by 0 bases and 6 bases, with 7 bases remaining between them. The CDR3 covers 13 residues. Germline loops: CDR1 SGHVS, CDR2 FQNEAQ. In nucleotides, the CDR3 is TGTGCCAGCAGCTTAGCCTCCGGGGATACGCAGTATTTT. The encoded protein is CASSLASGDTQYF. Complete variable domain (other parts from reference TRBV7-8 and TRBJ2-3): GAGVSQSPRYKVAKRGQDVALRCDPISGHVSLFWYQQALGQGPEFLTYFQNEAQLDKSGLPSDRFFAERPEGSVSTLKIQRTQQEDSAVYLCASSLASGDTQYFGPGTRLTVL.

CDR3 DNA sequence: TGCGCCAGCAGCCAGATACTAGCGGGAGGCTACGAGCAGTACTTC. Residues: CASSQILAGGYEQYF. This sequence joins TRBV4-1 and TRBJ2-7; 12 bases match TRBD2. The CDR3 consists of 15 residues. Per germline, CDR1 MGHRA and CDR2 YSYEKL. The V segment lost 3 bases and the J segment 3 bases; nucleotides outside the gene matches: 3.

This sequence joins TRBV19 and TRBJ2-2; TRBD1 is a possible D gene (5 bases). CDR1 is LNHDA and CDR2 is SQIVND in the germline V gene (reference sequence). The CDR3 totals 13 residues. V was shortened by 10 bases and J by 5 bases, with 14 bases between the two germline ends. The CDR3 coding sequence is TGTGCCACTGACAGACCGGAAACCGGGGAGCTGTTTTTT. This encodes CATDRPETGELFF.

This rearrangement joins TRBV5-1 to TRBJ2-7, with TRBD2 matching 12 bases. Germline V gene lookup returns CDR1 SGHRS and CDR2 YFSETQ. Unmatched junction bases numbered 0, after V lost 2 bases and J lost 0 bases. The CDR3 runs to 15 residues. CDR3 residues: CASSLLAGGSYEQYF. For the CDR3, the DNA is TGCGCCAGCAGCTTACTAGCGGGGGGCTCCTACGAGCAGTACTTC.

Note on this clone: Other DNA sequences from this sample encode an identical CDR3 as well. CDR3 sequence: CARSPEVDPGGRAFSYEQYF. The CDR3 DNA sequence: TGTGCCAGAAGCCCCGAGGTGGACCCAGGGGGGAGAGCGTTCTCCTACGAGCAGTACTTC. This chain uses TRBV5-3 with TRBJ2-7; D is perhaps TRBD1 (7 bases). TRBV5-3 is flagged as an ORF with uncertain function. The V end was cut by 4 bases, the J end by 0 bases, with 29 bases between. The CDR3 runs to 20 residues.

The chain recombines TRBV7-9 with TRBJ2-2; D remains unclear. V gave up 1 base and J gave up 7 bases, with 13 bases separating them. The CDR3 has 15 residues. CDR1 and CDR2 (germline): SEHNR, FQNEAQ (reference sequence). CDR3 sequence: CASSLGALTLGELFF. The CDR3 nucleotides are TGTGCCAGCAGCTTAGGCGCCCTCACCCTCGGGGAGCTGTTTTTT. The full variable domain, completed using reference TRBV7-9 and TRBJ2-2, is DTGVSQNPRHKITKRGQNVTFRCDPISEHNRLYWYRQTLGQGPEFLTYFQNEAQLEKSRLLSDRFSAERPKGSFSTLEIQRTEQGDSAMYLCASSLGALTLGELFFGEGSRLTVL.

This clone showed up just once. The J gene is TRBJ2-3, the V gene TRBV18, with D possibly TRBD2 on 6 matching bases. V shed 3 bases and J shed 3 bases, with 13 bases lying between them. This CDR3 region has 15 residues. CDR1 and CDR2 (germline): KGHSH, LQKENI. The CDR3, as DNA: TGTGCCAGCTCACCGCCGGGACTCCCGACAGATACGCAGTATTTT. Protein: CASSPPGLPTDTQYF.

This clone appeared a few times. This sequence joins TRBV27 and TRBJ2-1, with 8 bases that match TRBD2. Germline trimming cut 6 bases from V and 2 bases from J; bases unmatched to any gene: 6. Looked up from germline, CDR1 is MNHEY and CDR2 is SMNVEV (reference sequence). The CDR3 sequence is 15 residues long. CDR3 amino acids: CASRDGTRTYNEQFF. DNA of the CDR3: TGTGCCAGCAGGGACGGGACTAGAACCTACAATGAGCAGTTCTTC.

This chain links TRBV30 with TRBJ2-7; 7 positions match TRBD2. The CDR3 sequence is 14 residues long. CDR1 and CDR2 from the germline V gene are GTSNPN and SVGIG (reference sequence). J gave up 6 bases and V 0 bases, and 8 bases lay outside the gene matches. CDR3 region: CAWSVGGGLGEQYF. DNA of the CDR3: TGTGCCTGGAGTGTCGGGGGAGGGCTGGGCGAGCAGTACTTC.

This chain uses TRBV27 with TRBJ2-5; 7 nucleotides line up with TRBD1. Germline V CDR1 and CDR2: MNHEY, SMNVEV (reference sequence). V was pared by 10 bases and J by 5 bases, with 10 bases of the junction left unmatched. The CDR3 covers 13 residues. CDR3 protein: CATGPDRVETQYF. CDR3 bases: TGTGCCACCGGGCCAGACAGGGTGGAGACCCAGTACTTC.

V usage is TRBV29-1 and J usage is TRBJ1-2; 7 positions agree with TRBD1. This CDR3 is 11 amino acids long. Germline V CDR1 and CDR2: SQVTM, ANQGSEA. The ends lost 7 bases at V and 1 base at J; junction bases unmatched: 0. The DNA for the CDR3 is TGCAGCGGACAGGGTAACTATGGCTACACCTTC. This sequence encodes CSGQGNYGYTF.

The table lists this clone with a few counts. The CDR3 loop reads CASSDSARSYNSPLHF. CDR3 nucleotide sequence: TGTGCCAGCAGTGACTCCGCGCGCTCCTATAATTCACCCCTCCACTTT. The rearrangement uses TRBV25-1 and TRBJ1-6; no clear D. This CDR3 is built from 16 residues. Trimming took off 3 bases at V and 0 bases at J, with 9 bases between the two ends. Germline lookup yields CDR1 MGHDK and CDR2 SYGVNS.

V usage is TRBV7-6 and J usage is TRBJ2-7; possible D gene TRBD2, 6 bases. The CDR3 contains 12 residues. Germline lookup yields CDR1 SGHVS and CDR2 FNYEAQ. V lost 4 bases and J lost 6, with 10 bases in between. For the CDR3, the DNA is TGTGCCAGCAGCTGGGGGACTCCCGAGCAGTACTTC. Its protein product is CASSWGTPEQYF.

This clone was counted between two and nine times. The rearrangement joins TRBV6-4 to TRBJ1-2, with 9 bases that match TRBD1. Germline CDR1 MRHNA, CDR2 SNTAGT. J lost 8 bases, V lost 4 bases, and 8 bases had no gene match. The CDR3 is 14 residues long. As DNA, the CDR3 is TGTGCCAGCAGTGCACAGGGGGCTAAAGGCGGCTACACCTTC. Its translation is CASSAQGAKGGYTF.

This chain connects TRBV18 to TRBJ1-6; the D is unclear. The CDR3 has 13 amino acids. From germline, CDR1 is KGHSH and CDR2 LQKENI. Between the trimmed V and J ends, which lost 2 bases and 8 bases, there was a span of 7 bases. In DNA form, the CDR3 reads TGTGCCAGCTCACCAACCGCAGATTCACCCCTCCACTTT. It translates to CASSPTADSPLHF.